This TCR beta chain stems from a study of response to subunit inactivated influenza vaccine. This clonotype came up many times. Its specificity is not known. TCRdb analysed the RT-PCR reads with MiXCR anew, one entry per CDR3 protein. Of 150,000 to 200,000 distinct CDR3 sequences detected, under 13% appear once; the ten largest clones hold 9.5% to 15%. V was pared by 7 bases and J by 3 bases, with 19 bases between. The CDR3 totals 14 residues. Germline loops: CDR1 DFQATT, CDR2 SNEGSKA (reference sequence). General study points: Each seasonal influenza vaccination, the authors suggested, recruits few new T cells.

The receptor comes from a man aged 45 to 65 who received an inactivated influenza vaccine. The chain carries TRBV20-1 and TRBJ2-7; D is uncertain. The source material was non-naive T cells sorted from PBMCs, sampled more than 35 days after vaccination. CDR3 region: CSVYAGNGGYEQYF. In DNA form, the CDR3 reads TGCAGTGTTTATGCAGGTAATGGCGGCTACGAGCAGTACTTC.